A selection of T cell receptor beta chains follows, all from one sample in a study of cytomegalovirus exposure and HLA in healthy donors. The protocol was immunoSEQ multiplex PCR, while the TCRdb copy is restricted to in-frame clones and leaves out a portion. The sample consists of some 190,000 clones, 9.5% of them appearing once. Sequencing input: PBMCs. The receptors come from a young woman in good health and CMV-seropositive. Each CDR3 is given with its conserved first and last residue. D genes are given only for firm matches. Size is stated for part of the rows, as once, few or many counts, or as a class when the clone is expanded.

J: TRBJ1-2
D: -
V: TRBV7-6
size: few
DNA: TGTGCCAGCAGCTTAGGTACCCTAGGCGGCTACACCTTC
CDR3: CASSLGTLGGYTF

J: TRBJ1-4
D: -
V: TRBV18
size: -
DNA: TGTGCCAGCTCACCACCTGGCGGGGAAAAACTGTTTTTT
CDR3: CASSPPGGEKLFF

J: TRBJ2-1
D: TRBD2
V: TRBV5-4
size: -
DNA: TGTGCCAGCAGCTTGGGGCTACGCGGGAGAGGTAATGAGCAGTTCTTC
CDR3: CASSLGLRGRGNEQFF

J: TRBJ2-7
D: -
V: TRBV11-2
size: few
DNA: TGTGCCAGTACAGGGTCCCCCTACGAGCAGTACTTC
CDR3: CASTGSPYEQYF

J: TRBJ2-1
D: TRBD2
V: TRBV29-1
size: -
DNA: TGCAGCGTCCCGGGACTAATCCTTGGGGATGAGCAGTTCTTC
CDR3: CSVPGLILGDEQFF

J: TRBJ2-1
D: TRBD2
V: TRBV19
size: -
DNA: TGTGCCAGTAGTATAAGTGGCCGAGGCGGGAGGACCTACAATGAGCAGTTCTTC
CDR3: CASSISGRGGRTYNEQFF

J: TRBJ1-5
D: -
V: TRBV9
size: few
DNA: TGTGCCAGCAGCGGCGCCGGGACTGGGCCTAATCAGCCCCAGCATTTT
CDR3: CASSGAGTGPNQPQHF

J: TRBJ1-5
D: -
V: TRBV7-9
size: few
DNA: TGTGCCAGCAGCTTAGGTCCGGGTACCAATCAGCCCCAGCATTTT
CDR3: CASSLGPGTNQPQHF

J: TRBJ2-1
D: -
V: TRBV2
size: -
DNA: TGTGCCAGCAATCGCGATCCGGCGGGTGAGCAGTTCTTC
CDR3: CASNRDPAGEQFF

J: TRBJ2-1
D: TRBD2
V: TRBV19
size: -
DNA: TGTGCCAGTACGCAACTAGCGGGAGTCAGCTACAATGAGCAGTTCTTC
CDR3: CASTQLAGVSYNEQFF

J: TRBJ1-5
D: TRBD1
V: TRBV9
size: -
DNA: TGTGCCAGCAGCGATGACAGGGATAGCAATCAGCCCCAGCATTTT
CDR3: CASSDDRDSNQPQHF

J: TRBJ1-5
D: -
V: TRBV6-5
size: -
DNA: TGTGCCAGCAGTTACTCACGGGTTAGCAATCAGCCCCAGCATTTT
CDR3: CASSYSRVSNQPQHF

J: TRBJ2-7
D: TRBD2
V: TRBV5-5
size: -
DNA: TGTGCCAGCAGCTTGGGCTGGACTAGCGGGTTCGAGCAGTACTTC
CDR3: CASSLGWTSGFEQYF

J: TRBJ1-2
D: TRBD1
V: TRBV6-5
size: few
DNA: TGTGCCAGCAGCCTGAACAGGGGAGGCTACACCTTC
CDR3: CASSLNRGGYTF

J: TRBJ1-2
D: TRBD1
V: TRBV13
size: few
DNA: TGTGCCAGCAGCCACCAGAATTTAGGGACAGCTCCATATGGCTACACCTTC
CDR3: CASSHQNLGTAPYGYTF

J: TRBJ1-5
D: -
V: TRBV6-6
size: -
DNA: TGTGCCAGCAGTTACCTCAATCAGCCCCAGCATTTT
CDR3: CASSYLNQPQHF

J: TRBJ2-1
D: -
V: TRBV19
size: few
DNA: TGTGCCAGTAGCGGACTCAGCTCCTACAATGAGCAGTTCTTC
CDR3: CASSGLSSYNEQFF

J: TRBJ1-5
D: -
V: TRBV5-1
size: -
DNA: TGCGCCAGCAGCTTGGACGCAGGGCGGCAGCCCCAGCATTTT
CDR3: CASSLDAGRQPQHF

J: TRBJ2-2
D: -
V: TRBV9
size: few
DNA: TGTGCCAGCAGCGTGACTCCCGGGGAGCTGTTTTTT
CDR3: CASSVTPGELFF

J: TRBJ2-5
D: TRBD2
V: TRBV29-1
size: -
DNA: TGCAGCGTTGATCGTGGCGGGAGGGCCGTAGAGACCCAGTACTTC
CDR3: CSVDRGGRAVETQYF

J: TRBJ1-5
D: TRBD1
V: TRBV9
size: many
DNA: TGTGCCAGCAGCGACTGGACAGGGGGGCCCCAGCATTTT
CDR3: CASSDWTGGPQHF

J: TRBJ1-1
D: TRBD1
V: TRBV18
size: -
DNA: TGTGCCAGCTCAACAGGGGACAAACACCTTAGGGGGGCTTTCTTT
CDR3: CASSTGDKHLRGAFF

J: TRBJ2-7
D: TRBD2
V: TRBV7-9
size: -
DNA: TGTGCCAGCAGCTTTTTTGAGGGAACTAGCGGCTACGAGCAGTACTTC
CDR3: CASSFFEGTSGYEQYF

J: TRBJ1-5
D: -
V: TRBV14
size: few
DNA: TGTGCCAGCAGTAGACAGCCGGGGGGGCCCCAGCATTTT
CDR3: CASSRQPGGPQHF

J: TRBJ2-3
D: -
V: TRBV4-1
size: -
DNA: TGCGCCAGCACCCGTTCTACCTCTTCCGGGACAGATACGCAGTATTTT
CDR3: CASTRSTSSGTDTQYF

J: TRBJ2-3
D: TRBD1
V: TRBV19
size: -
DNA: TGTGCCAGTAGTATCGACAGGGGGTCCGTCACAGATACGCAGTATTTT
CDR3: CASSIDRGSVTDTQYF

J: TRBJ1-2
D: -
V: TRBV4-1
size: -
DNA: TGCGCCAGCAGCCTTCCCGGGACAAATTCTATGGGCTACACCTTC
CDR3: CASSLPGTNSMGYTF